The clone carrying this TCR beta chain has a handful of counts. Its antigen is unknown. What was sequenced were expressed TCRB transcripts, since all of the isolated RNA had been reverse transcribed. TCRdb keeps only in-frame clones here, not all; method: immunoSEQ multiplex PCR. Of some 900,000 clones listed, 15% to 20% are singletons. The data were taken from a study of beta chain features in type 1 diabetes. V shed 10 bases and J shed 1 base, with 20 bases lying between them. Germline V lookup: CDR1 MNHEY, CDR2 SVGAGI. The CDR3 spans 15 residues. Study-level results: Among patients with Type 1 diabetes, TCRB CDR3s were moderately but significantly shorter in every one of the four CD4+ subsets. The naive, central memory and Treg TCRB repertoires showed an apparent similarity that was greater among patients than among healthy donors.

The chain joins TRBV6-5 to TRBJ2-7; the D is unclear. This clonotype was sampled from a woman between 18 and 29 years old in good health. The sample was naive CD4+ T cells from blood. The CDR3 region is CATGRPEWSSYEQYF. The DNA of the CDR3 is TGTGCCACCGGACGTCCGGAATGGTCGTCCTACGAGCAGTACTTC.